A single sample is the source of the 19 T cell receptor beta chains below, sequenced in a study of blood T cell repertoires in COVID-19. The repertoire was sequenced with immunoSEQ multiplex PCR; TCRdb's copy has only in-frame clones and lacks some. Of 110,000 or so clones in the sample, approximately 85% were seen once. Sequenced sample: peripheral blood. Receptors originate from a man aged 35-49 years with acute or convalescent COVID-19.

The chain has TRBV10-1 and TRBJ2-5; 8 positions agree with TRBD1. The trim removed 1 base at V and 4 bases at J, leaving 11 bases unmatched. The germline CDR1 and CDR2 sequences are WNHNN and SYGVQD (reference sequence). The CDR3 totals 17 residues. The CDR3 coding sequence is TGCGCCAGCAGTGAGTGGGCAGGGGGCGCTTTTCGAGAGACCCAGTACTTC. Its translation is CASSEWAGGAFRETQYF.

The chain joins TRBV5-1 to TRBJ2-3; perhaps TRBD1 as D (5 bases). Germline CDR1 SGHRS, CDR2 YFSETQ. The ends were cut back, 1 base at V and 6 bases at J, with 12 bases in the middle. The length of the CDR3 is 14 residues. This CDR3 is CASSLRLGADTQYF. The CDR3 region has the DNA TGCGCCAGCAGCTTGCGGCTAGGGGCTGATACGCAGTATTTT.

The chain couples TRBV19 to TRBJ2-1; D perhaps matches TRBD1 (5 bases). CDR3 length equals 14 residues. V lost 3 bases, J lost 4 bases, and 10 bases lay in between. Per the germline V gene, CDR1 is LNHDA and CDR2 is SQIVND (reference sequence). The DNA of the CDR3 is TGTGCCAGTAGTATTAAGGGGCCGTACAATGAGCAGTTCTTC. Its translation is CASSIKGPYNEQFF.

This clone is a singleton in its sample. The V call is TRBV11-3, the J call TRBJ2-7, with 9 bases fitting TRBD2. The junction had 0 bases not matched to a gene; V was cut back by 3 bases and J by 3 bases. This CDR3 region has 13 residues. The V gene's germline CDR1 is SGHNT and CDR2 YENEEA. The CDR3 region has the DNA TGTGCCAGCAGCTTTAGCGGGGGCTACGAGCAGTACTTC. Protein: CASSFSGGYEQYF. Drawing the rest from reference TRBV11-3 and TRBJ2-7, the complete variable domain is EAGVVQSPRYKIIEKKQPVAFWCNPISGHNTLYWYLQNLGQGPELLIRYENEEAVDDSQLPKDRFSAERLKGVDSTLKIQPAELGDSAVYLCASSFSGGYEQYFGPGTRLTVT.

V is TRBV2 and J is TRBJ2-3, with D hard to call. Germline CDR1 and CDR2: SNHLY and FYNNEI. Between the trimmed V and J ends, which lost 4 bases and 0 bases, there was a span of 8 bases. This CDR3 spans 14 amino acids. The CDR3, as DNA: TGTGCCAGCAGTGGTGGCAGTAGCACAGATACGCAGTATTTT. Its translation is CASSGGSSTDTQYF.

J is TRBJ1-4 and V is TRBV2, with TRBD1 matching over 8 bases. Germline loops: CDR1 SNHLY, CDR2 FYNNEI. With 8 bases clipped from V and 4 bases from J, the junction kept 9 bases outside the gene matches. This CDR3 has 15 amino acids. CDR3 in DNA: TGTGCCAGCGGGATAAGGACAGGGATTAATGAAAAACTGTTTTTT. Protein sequence: CASGIRTGINEKLFF.

The rearrangement uses TRBV4-1 and TRBJ2-7; D gene unclear. The CDR3 covers 13 residues. V lost 1 base, J lost 5 bases, and 9 bases lay in between. The germline V gene encodes CDR1 MGHRA and CDR2 YSYEKL. The CDR3 loop is CASSQVGEDEQYF. Written as DNA, the CDR3 is TGCGCCAGCAGCCAAGTAGGTGAGGACGAGCAGTACTTC.

The CDR3 coding sequence is TGTGCCAGCAGTGAGCTCGGGACTAACCAGAACATTCAGTACTTC. Protein product: CASSELGTNQNIQYF. This chain connects TRBV2 to TRBJ2-4; 7 nucleotides match TRBD2. The ends lost 3 bases at V and 7 bases at J; junction bases unmatched: 9. Germline loops: CDR1 SNHLY, CDR2 FYNNEI. The CDR3 runs to 15 residues.

The chain carries TRBV12-5 and TRBJ2-7; TRBD1 is a possible D gene (5 bases). The CDR3 is 12 amino acids. The germline CDR1 and CDR2 sequences are LGHNT and FRNRAP. Trimming shortened V by 3 bases and J by 6 bases, and 9 bases separated the two germline ends. CDR3 nucleotide sequence: TGTGCTAGTGGTTTAGGGGTGGGCGAGCAGTACTTC. Protein: CASGLGVGEQYF.

The V gene is TRBV7-9, the J gene TRBJ2-1; D perhaps matches TRBD2 (5 bases). In germline, CDR1 is SEHNR, CDR2 FQNEAQ (reference sequence). This CDR3 contains 14 residues. V shed 4 bases and J shed 4 bases, with 11 bases lying between them. The CDR3 here is CASSYRLSYNEQFF. CDR3 bases: TGTGCCAGCAGCTATAGACTATCGTACAATGAGCAGTTCTTC.

This chain joins TRBV15 and TRBJ2-7; 10 positions agree with TRBD1. After removal of 0 bases from V and 7 bases from J, the junction contained 12 bases not matched to a gene. Germline V lookup: CDR1 LNHNV, CDR2 YYDKDF (reference sequence). The CDR3 is made up of 17 amino acids. The CDR3 region has the DNA TGTGCCACCAGCAGAGACCGGGGACAGGGGACAGTTAGGGAGCAGTACTTC. Amino acid sequence: CATSRDRGQGTVREQYF.

The chain links TRBV6-1 to TRBJ1-1; D may be TRBD1 (6 bases). The CDR3 consists of 13 residues. Germline values: CDR1 MNHNS, CDR2 SASEGT. Trimming took 6 bases from V and 2 from J, leaving 10 bases between them. The CDR3 loop is CASRRGLNTEAFF. CDR3 DNA sequence: TGTGCCAGCAGAAGGGGGTTAAACACTGAAGCTTTCTTT.

In this sample, this clone turned up a few times. The chain joins TRBV6-1 to TRBJ1-3; D uncertain. V lost 1 base and J lost 6, with 4 bases in between. Germline V gene data show CDR1 as MNHNS and CDR2 as SASEGT. The CDR3 has 12 residues. The CDR3 here is CASSEVLNTIYF. The DNA of the CDR3 is TGTGCCAGCAGTGAAGTACTAAACACCATATATTTT.

The V call is TRBV7-9, the J call TRBJ2-2; 8 nucleotides agree with TRBD1. The germline V gene encodes CDR1 SEHNR and CDR2 FQNEAQ (reference sequence). Unmatched junction bases numbered 8, after V lost 2 bases and J lost 0 bases. This CDR3 spans 18 amino acids. In DNA form, the CDR3 reads TGTGCCAGCAGCTTATATGGGCAGGGGGCAGCGAACACCGGGGAGCTGTTTTTT. As protein: CASSLYGQGAANTGELFF.

This chain joins TRBV6-5 and TRBJ2-1, with D possibly TRBD1 on 5 matching bases. The CDR3 runs to 13 residues. CDR1 MNHEY and CDR2 SVGAGI come from the germline V gene. The V and J ends lost 0 bases and 16 bases respectively, with 16 bases between them. The CDR3 DNA reads as TGTGCCAGCAGTTACTCCGGTCGACAGACACCTTTCTTC. This codes for CASSYSGRQTPFF.

This clone was found once. J is TRBJ2-7 and V is TRBV6-5; D unclear. Germline loops: CDR1 MNHEY, CDR2 SVGAGI. This CDR3 is 14 amino acids long. CDR3 protein: CVQVAKIGSREQYF. CDR3 nucleotide sequence: TGTGTCCAAGTAGCAAAAATAGGTTCGCGCGAGCAGTACTTC.

V and J are TRBV3-1 (or the pseudogene TRBV3-2) and TRBJ1-6; no firm D call. V was shortened by 4 bases and J by 5 bases, with 6 bases between the two germline ends. This CDR3 region has 13 residues. From germline, CDR1 is LGHDT and CDR2 YNNKEL (reference sequence). The CDR3 sequence is CASSRADNSPLHF. As DNA, the CDR3 is TGTGCCAGCAGCCGAGCGGATAATTCACCCCTCCACTTT.

CDR3 residues: CASSVGSGGDEQFF. The CDR3 region has the DNA TGTGCCAGCAGCGTAGGATCAGGGGGCGATGAGCAGTTCTTC. The chain carries TRBV9 and TRBJ2-1; 8 bases agree with TRBD1. Germline V gene lookup returns CDR1 SGDLS and CDR2 YYNGEE. This CDR3 has 14 amino acids. V trimming: 0 bases; J trimming: 8 bases; junction bases outside the gene matches: 4.

The chain is built from TRBV29-1 and TRBJ2-5; 10 positions match TRBD1. The length of the CDR3 is 11 residues. V was pared by 7 bases and J by 4 bases, with 0 bases of the junction left unmatched. The germline gives CDR1 SQVTM, CDR2 ANQGSEA. The CDR3 nucleotides are TGCAGCGGGACAGGGGGAGAGACCCAGTACTTC. Translation: CSGTGGETQYF.